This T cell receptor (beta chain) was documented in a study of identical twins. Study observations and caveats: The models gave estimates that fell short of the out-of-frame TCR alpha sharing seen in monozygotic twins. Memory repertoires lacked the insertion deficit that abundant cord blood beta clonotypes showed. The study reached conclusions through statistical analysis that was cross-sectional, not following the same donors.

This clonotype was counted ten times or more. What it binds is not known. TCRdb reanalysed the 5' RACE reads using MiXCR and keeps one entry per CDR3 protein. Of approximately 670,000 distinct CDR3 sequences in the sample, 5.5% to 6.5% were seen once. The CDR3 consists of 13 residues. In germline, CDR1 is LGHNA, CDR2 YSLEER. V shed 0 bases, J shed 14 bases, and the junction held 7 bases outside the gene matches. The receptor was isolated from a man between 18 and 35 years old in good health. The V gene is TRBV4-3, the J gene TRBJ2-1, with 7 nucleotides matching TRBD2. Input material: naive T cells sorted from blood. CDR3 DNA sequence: TGCGCCAGCAGCCAAGAGGGAGGGACCCTGAAGTTCTTC. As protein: CASSQEGGTLKFF.